A single sample is the source of the 28 T cell receptor beta chains below, sequenced in a study of OX40 agonist ivuxolimab in advanced cancers. Sequencing was performed with immunoSEQ multiplex PCR; in TCRdb, only in-frame clones are kept and a portion is missing. The data contain tens of thousands of clones, around 87% of them singletons. Sequences were derived from CD4+ or CD8+ T cells sorted from blood, sampled in a trial of the OX40 agonist ivuxolimab. The source is an adult with an advanced solid tumor such as melanoma, head and neck, liver or kidney cancer.

In nucleotides, the CDR3 is TGTGCCAGCAGCGACCGGCGCAACGAGCAGTACTTC. Encoded protein: CASSDRRNEQYF. The rearrangement joins TRBV7-9 to TRBJ2-7; the D is unclear. The CDR3 sequence is 12 residues long. Germline V gives CDR1 SEHNR, CDR2 FQNEAQ (reference sequence). Trimming removed 5 bases at V and 5 bases at J, with 10 bases between.

The chain combines TRBV5-1 with TRBJ1-5, with D possibly TRBD1 on 5 matching bases. The CDR3 is made up of 13 amino acids. CDR1 is SGHRS and CDR2 is YFSETQ in the germline V gene. Trimming removed 4 bases at V and 6 bases at J, with 11 bases between. CDR3 region: CASSVGVGQPQHF. The DNA for the CDR3 is TGCGCCAGCAGCGTAGGGGTCGGTCAGCCCCAGCATTTT.

The chain is built from TRBV5-6 and TRBJ2-7; D may correspond to TRBD1 or TRBD2 (5 bases each). The CDR3 consists of 17 residues. Per the germline V gene, CDR1 is SGHDT and CDR2 is YYEEEE. V dropped 4 bases and J dropped 0 bases, with 20 bases sitting between them. The CDR3 here is CASSPGGSTLGSYEQYF. The CDR3 DNA is TGTGCCAGCAGCCCTGGGGGTTCCACCCTTGGCTCCTACGAGCAGTACTTC.

The V and J genes are TRBV6-1 and TRBJ2-5, with D perhaps TRBD2 (5 bases). V was cut by 7 bases and J by 5 bases, with 20 bases left in between. This CDR3 is 15 amino acids long. CDR1 is MNHNS, CDR2 SASEGT, per germline. CDR3 nucleotides: TGTGCCAGCATTTTTATCGGGCCTCAGCGGGAGACCCAGTACTTC. Protein: CASIFIGPQRETQYF.

The chain joins TRBV2 to TRBJ2-1; 12 nucleotides align to TRBD2. Germline CDR1 is SNHLY and CDR2 is FYNNEI. The CDR3 runs 14 residues. V trimming: 7 bases; J trimming: 7 bases; junction bases outside the gene matches: 5. The DNA for the CDR3 is TGTGCCAGCACGCCGGGACTAGCGGGTAATGAGCAGTTCTTC. This sequence encodes CASTPGLAGNEQFF.

The table lists this clone with a few counts. The V call is TRBV5-1, the J call TRBJ1-5, with no clear D. From germline, CDR1 is SGHRS and CDR2 YFSETQ. The CDR3 covers 14 residues. V was clipped by 0 bases and J by 7 bases, with 11 bases between them. CDR3 protein: CASSLEGGRQPQHF. DNA for the CDR3: TGCGCCAGCAGCTTGGAGGGAGGCAGGCAGCCCCAGCATTTT.

The chain links TRBV2 to TRBJ2-7; TRBD2 matches at 9 bases. This CDR3 is built from 16 residues. Germline V gives CDR1 SNHLY, CDR2 FYNNEI. V lost 6 bases to trimming and J lost 0 bases; unmatched junction nucleotides: 9. Here the CDR3 reads CASRGGLAGISYEQYF. In nucleotides, the CDR3 is TGTGCCAGCAGGGGGGGCCTAGCGGGAATCTCCTACGAGCAGTACTTC. Filled out from reference TRBV2 and TRBJ2-7, the complete variable domain reads EPEVTQTPSHQVTQMGQEVILRCVPISNHLYFYWYRQILGQKVEFLVSFYNNEISEKSEIFDDQFSVERPDGSNFTLKIRSTKLEDSAMYFCASRGGLAGISYEQYFGPGTRLTVT.

This clone was seen once. The CDR3 spells CASSVVSGGAFLPDTQYF. The CDR3 DNA reads as TGTGCCAGCAGCGTTGTTAGCGGGGGGGCTTTTCTCCCAGATACGCAGTATTTT. V is TRBV9 and J is TRBJ2-3; 11 bases line up with TRBD2. Germline V gene sequence: CDR1 SGDLS, CDR2 YYNGEE. The CDR3 is 18 residues long. V was pared by 2 bases and J by 4 bases, with 12 bases of the junction left unmatched.

A remark on this clone: This specimen includes other DNA sequences encoding the same CDR3. The chain has TRBV18 and TRBJ1-2; D uncertain. Trimming cost V 1 base and J 8 bases, with 8 bases left between them. The length of the CDR3 is 12 residues. Germline-derived CDR1 and CDR2 are KGHSH and LQKENI. The CDR3 DNA sequence: TGTGCCAGCTCACCACGGGCAGACGGCTACACCTTC. Translated, it gives CASSPRADGYTF.

This clone was detected only once. The chain uses TRBV9 and TRBJ2-1; D ambiguous. Per germline, CDR1 SGDLS and CDR2 YYNGEE. The CDR3 extends over 13 amino acids. V was clipped by 2 bases and J by 6 bases, with 9 bases between them. The CDR3 region is CASSVDSLNEQFF. In DNA, the CDR3 is TGTGCCAGCAGCGTGGATTCTCTCAATGAGCAGTTCTTC.

The chain uses TRBV15 and TRBJ1-1, with TRBD1 as a possible D gene (5 bases). The CDR3 extends over 13 amino acids. The V gene's germline CDR1 is LNHNV and CDR2 YYDKDF (reference sequence). V was cut by 4 bases and J by 10 bases, with 16 bases left in between. The CDR3 DNA sequence: TGTGCCACCAGCACGAGGGTGCAGGGACGAGCTTTCTTT. The encoded protein is CATSTRVQGRAFF.

The chain joins TRBV9 to TRBJ2-1; weak D call: TRBD1 (5 bases). This CDR3 is built from 15 residues. V was trimmed by 4 bases and J by 8 bases, leaving 19 bases between them. Germline V gene data show CDR1 as SGDLS and CDR2 as YYNGEE. The CDR3 DNA sequence: TGTGCCAGCAGCCCCACAGGCAGCTCATGGGATGAGCAGTTCTTC. Protein product: CASSPTGSSWDEQFF.

This chain links TRBV4-2 with TRBJ2-1; 9 bases agree with TRBD2. The CDR3 has 16 amino acids. Trimming cost V 0 bases and J 8 bases; bases outside gene matches: 8. CDR1 is LGHNA and CDR2 is YNFKEQ in the germline V gene. CDR3 in DNA: TGTGCCAGCAGCCAAGAATTTCTAGCGGGATTCGATGAGCAGTTCTTC. Translating gives CASSQEFLAGFDEQFF.

The chain links TRBV5-1 to TRBJ1-6; no clear D gene. CDR1 is SGHRS and CDR2 is YFSETQ in the germline V gene. V was shortened by 1 base and J by 10 bases, with 6 bases between the two germline ends. The CDR3 is made up of 12 amino acids. The DNA for the CDR3 is TGCGCCAGCAGCTTGAACCAATCACCCCTCCACTTT. This codes for CASSLNQSPLHF.

The chain is built from TRBV6-6 and TRBJ1-1; possibly TRBD1 for D (5 bases). CDR1 and CDR2 from the germline V gene are MNHNY and SVGAGI (reference sequence). This CDR3 contains 14 residues. Trimming left V 4 bases short and J 0 bases short, with 9 bases between. The DNA of the CDR3 is TGTGCCAGCAGTTCGGGACGGGTGAACACTGAAGCTTTCTTT. Protein product: CASSSGRVNTEAFF.

This rearrangement joins TRBV5-1 to TRBJ2-7; either TRBD1 or TRBD2 may fit D (6 bases each). V was trimmed by 6 bases and J by 0 bases, leaving 19 bases between them. Germline V gene sequence: CDR1 SGHRS, CDR2 YFSETQ. This CDR3 has 16 amino acids. The CDR3 region is CASNPHGGPVSYEQYF. The CDR3 DNA reads as TGCGCCAGCAACCCACACGGGGGCCCCGTCTCCTACGAGCAGTACTTC.

The genes are TRBV28 and TRBJ2-5; D gene unclear. The V end was cut by 5 bases, the J end by 5 bases, with 9 bases between. Germline V gene sequence: CDR1 MDHEN, CDR2 SYDVKM. The CDR3 loop spans 12 amino acids. Here the CDR3 reads CASSAVRETQYF. As DNA, the CDR3 is TGTGCCAGCAGTGCAGTCCGGGAGACCCAGTACTTC.

The chain carries TRBV10-3 and TRBJ2-5, with TRBD1 as a possible D gene (5 bases). The CDR3 covers 12 residues. The germline gives CDR1 ENHRY, CDR2 SYGVKD. The V gene lost 9 bases and the J gene lost 2 bases, with 10 bases spanning the gap. CDR3 nucleotides: TGTGCCATATCCAGGGATCAAGAGACCCAGTACTTC. Encoded protein: CAISRDQETQYF.

This sequence joins TRBV4-1 and TRBJ1-6, with 9 nucleotides matching TRBD1. This CDR3 is 19 amino acids long. CDR1 and CDR2 (germline): MGHRA, YSYEKL. Trimming cost V 2 bases and J 8 bases; bases outside gene matches: 16. As DNA, the CDR3 is TGCGCCAGCAGCCAAATCACGTTTTGGACAGGGGACAAGGATTCACCCCTCCACTTT. Amino acid sequence: CASSQITFWTGDKDSPLHF.

This sequence joins TRBV5-5 and TRBJ1-2, with TRBD1 as a possible D gene (5 bases). Germline V CDR1 and CDR2: SGHKS, YYEKEE (reference sequence). V shed 0 bases and J shed 1 base, with 10 bases lying between them. The CDR3 sequence is 15 residues long. CDR3 DNA: TGTGCCAGCAGCTTGGATCCGGGACTTAACTATGGCTACACCTTC. This encodes CASSLDPGLNYGYTF.

The chain has TRBV7-6 and TRBJ1-6, with a possible D match to TRBD1 (6 bases). The CDR3 has 15 amino acids. Trimming pared 4 bases from V and 6 bases from J, leaving 13 bases between. Germline assignment: CDR1 SGHVS and CDR2 FNYEAQ. Written as DNA, the CDR3 is TGTGCCAGCAGCTACAGGGTACAGGGTAATTCACCCCTCCACTTT. As protein: CASSYRVQGNSPLHF.

The V and J genes are TRBV6-6 and TRBJ1-4; no firm D call. CDR1 and CDR2 from the germline V gene are MNHNY and SVGAGI (reference sequence). The CDR3 sequence is 13 residues long. The germline V and J ends were trimmed by 0 bases and 11 bases, with 10 bases remaining between them. CDR3 DNA: TGTGCCAGCAGTTACTCGAAACCGTCGAAACTGTTTTTT. It yields the protein CASSYSKPSKLFF.

The rearrangement links TRBV5-4 to TRBJ2-2; D possibly corresponds to TRBD2 (5 bases). This CDR3 has 14 amino acids. Germline CDR1 is SGHNT and CDR2 is YYREEE (reference sequence). The ends were cut back, 7 bases at V and 6 bases at J, with 16 bases in the middle. The CDR3 DNA sequence: TGTGCCAGCGCCCCGGGATCGGGGTCCGGGGAGCTGTTTTTT. This translates into CASAPGSGSGELFF.

The chain joins TRBV9 to TRBJ1-1; D call uncertain. Germline lookup yields CDR1 SGDLS and CDR2 YYNGEE. The germline V and J ends were trimmed by 5 bases and 3 bases, with 11 bases remaining between them. The CDR3 is made up of 13 amino acids. Here the CDR3 DNA reads TGTGCCAGCAGTCAAGGACGGTACACTGAAGCTTTCTTT. It codes for CASSQGRYTEAFF.

Note on this clone: One end of the junction varies from germline; a read error may be responsible. The chain is built from TRBV5-1 and TRBJ2-5; D unresolved. Germline V gene data show CDR1 as SGHRS and CDR2 as YFSETQ. The CDR3 spans 14 residues. In DNA, the CDR3 is TGCGCCAGCAGTTTGGATAGAACGGGAGAGACCCAGTACTTC. It specifies CASSLDRTGETQYF.

This clone showed up just a few times. This chain joins TRBV5-1 and TRBJ2-1, with D perhaps assigned TRBD1 or TRBD2 (5 bases each). The CDR3 sequence is 15 residues long. The germline gives CDR1 SGHRS, CDR2 YFSETQ. Deletions cut 4 bases from V and 6 bases from J, with 17 bases between. The CDR3 DNA reads as TGCGCCAGCAGCCCGGGGCAGGCCCCGAGCAATGAGCAGTTCTTC. Translating gives CASSPGQAPSNEQFF. The variable domain in full, completed from reference TRBV5-1 and TRBJ2-1, reads KAGVTQTPRYLIKTRGQQVTLSCSPISGHRSVSWYQQTPGQGLQFLFEYFSETQRNKGNFPGRFSGRQFSNSRSEMNVSTLELGDSALYLCASSPGQAPSNEQFFGPGTRLTVL.

A note on this clone: One junction end disagrees with the germline gene, perhaps due to a read error. This chain connects TRBV7-7 to TRBJ2-1; TRBD2 matches 8 bases. The CDR3 is 14 amino acids. Per germline, CDR1 SSHAT and CDR2 FNYEAQ (reference sequence). This CDR3 is CASSLSGENNEQFF. The CDR3 DNA is TGTGCTAGCAGCCTTAGCGGGGAGAACAATGAGCAGTTCTTC. The entire variable domain, with the rest obtained from reference TRBV7-7 and TRBJ2-1, is as follows: GAGVSQSPRYKVTKRGQDVTLRCDPISSHATLYWYQQALGQGPEFLTYFNYEAQPDKSGLPSDRFSAERPEGSISTLTIQRTEQRDSAMYRCASSLSGENNEQFFGPGTRLTVL.

CDR3 bases: TGTGCCAGCAGTGCAGTGACAGGGGGCGAAAAACTGTTTTTT. Translated, it gives CASSAVTGGEKLFF. The V call is TRBV2, the J call TRBJ1-4, with 10 positions matching TRBD1. Germline V gives CDR1 SNHLY, CDR2 FYNNEI. V was pared by 4 bases and J by 8 bases, with 4 bases of the junction left unmatched. The CDR3 runs to 14 residues.